Below, 30 T cell receptor beta chains from the same sample are listed, as sequenced in a study of shared clonotypes between healthy human individuals. Positive CCR7 selection of CD45RO-negative cells yielded the naive CD8 cells, and terminally differentiated effector memory CD45RA+ cells were excluded. Method: immunoSEQ multiplex PCR; TCRdb's copy keeps in-frame clones and lacks some. The repertoire holds about 2.1 million clones, with 85% to 95% as singletons. The sample was naive CD8+ T cells from PBMCs. The receptors come from a man between 18 and 29 years old in good health. Some clones in this sample may be carry-over from other donors' samples.

The chain joins TRBV28 to TRBJ2-7; 8 positions match TRBD1. Germline values: CDR1 MDHEN, CDR2 SYDVKM. The length of the CDR3 is 18 residues. J was trimmed by 0 bases and V by 3 bases; bases with no gene match: 13. The CDR3 here is CASSFVRDRSPPSYEQYF. CDR3 DNA sequence: TGTGCCAGCAGTTTTGTCCGGGACAGGAGTCCGCCCTCCTACGAGCAGTACTTC.

The chain recombines TRBV23-1 with TRBJ2-7; 10 bases map to TRBD2. TRBV23-1 counts as an open reading frame of uncertain function. The CDR3 sequence is 14 residues long. The CDR3 region is CASEVIAGGSEQYF. In nucleotides, the CDR3 is TGCGCTTCGGAGGTGATAGCGGGAGGAAGCGAGCAGTACTTC.

This clone was found a few times. The gene calls are TRBV7-9 and TRBJ2-1; 9 bases match TRBD2. V was clipped by 1 base and J by 5 bases; unmatched bases: 6. This CDR3 has 16 amino acids. Germline-derived CDR1 and CDR2 are SEHNR and FQNEAQ (reference sequence). CDR3 DNA sequence: TGTGCCAGCAGCTTAGAGGGCGGGAGGGCAAACAATGAGCAGTTCTTC. Protein product: CASSLEGGRANNEQFF.

Note on this clone: This CDR3 is also generated by other DNA sequences in the sample. The chain joins TRBV19 to TRBJ1-1; TRBD1 might be the D (6 bases). CDR3 length equals 13 residues. Trimming pared 4 bases from V and 4 bases from J, leaving 10 bases between. Germline assignment: CDR1 LNHDA and CDR2 SQIVND (reference sequence). CDR3 nucleotides: TGTGCCAGTAGTACTAGAGGGGGCACTGAAGCTTTCTTT. Its translation: CASSTRGGTEAFF.

This clone was observed once. The chain couples TRBV15 to TRBJ2-2; D not resolved. The germline V gene has CDR1 LNHNV and CDR2 YYDKDF (reference sequence). The CDR3 spans 15 residues. The V end lost 1 base, the J end lost 1 base, and 7 bases lay between the germline ends. CDR3 region: CATSRVPGNTGELFF. The DNA for the CDR3 is TGTGCCACCAGCAGAGTACCAGGGAACACCGGGGAGCTGTTTTTT.

The count of this clone is one. The rearrangement links TRBV27 to TRBJ1-1, with TRBD1 identical over 8 bases. The V gene's germline CDR1 is MNHEY and CDR2 SMNVEV (reference sequence). The J segment lost 5 bases and the V segment lost 7 bases, leaving 9 bases of the junction unmatched. The length of the CDR3 is 14 residues. The chain's CDR3 is CASKSTGAGTEAFF. The CDR3 bases are TGTGCCAGCAAATCGACAGGGGCAGGGACTGAAGCTTTCTTT.

The chain carries TRBV9 and TRBJ2-3, with D possibly being TRBD1 or TRBD2 (6 bases each). Deletions cut 0 bases from V and 5 bases from J, with 13 bases between. Germline V gene sequence: CDR1 SGDLS, CDR2 YYNGEE. This CDR3 has 15 residues. The CDR3 loop is CASSVDGGSRDTQYF. In nucleotides, the CDR3 is TGTGCCAGCAGCGTAGACGGGGGCAGTCGAGATACGCAGTATTTT.

Only one count was recorded for this clone. V usage is TRBV5-4 and J usage is TRBJ2-5, with 9 bases aligning to TRBD2. CDR1 is SGHNT and CDR2 is YYREEE in the germline V gene (reference sequence). The CDR3 has 16 amino acids. V lost 0 bases, J lost 1 base, and 4 bases stayed unmatched. CDR3 coding DNA: TGTGCCAGCAGCTTGGTTCCTAGCGGGACCCAAGAGACCCAGTACTTC. Translated: CASSLVPSGTQETQYF.

This chain joins TRBV6-6 and TRBJ2-7, with 8 bases aligning to TRBD1. V was pared by 7 bases and J by 2 bases, with 7 bases of the junction left unmatched. Germline CDR1 is MNHNY and CDR2 is SVGAGI (reference sequence). The CDR3 runs 14 residues. In DNA, the CDR3 is TGTGCCAGCAAGGTTGGGACAGGACCCTACGAGCAGTACTTC. As protein: CASKVGTGPYEQYF.

This sequence joins TRBV27 and TRBJ2-7, with D possibly being TRBD1 (6 bases). This CDR3 region has 17 residues. Trimming shortened V by 5 bases and J by 3 bases, and 23 bases separated the two germline ends. Germline V gene data show CDR1 as MNHEY and CDR2 as SMNVEV (reference sequence). The CDR3 bases are TGTGCCAGCAGTGCACAGGGAGTAATGGGACCACACTACGAGCAGTACTTC. Translation: CASSAQGVMGPHYEQYF.

The rearrangement joins TRBV7-3 to TRBJ2-2; D is possibly TRBD2 (5 bases). From germline, CDR1 is SGHTA and CDR2 FQGTGA. The germline V and J ends were trimmed by 0 bases and 0 bases, with 11 bases remaining between them. The CDR3 loop spans 17 amino acids. The CDR3 bases are TGTGCCAGCAGCTTAACGACGAGGGCCGCGAACACCGGGGAGCTGTTTTTT. This sequence encodes CASSLTTRAANTGELFF.

V usage is TRBV19 and J usage is TRBJ2-2, with D possibly matching TRBD2 (6 bases). Germline V gene data show CDR1 as LNHDA and CDR2 as SQIVND (reference sequence). V was shortened by 7 bases and J by 6 bases, with 12 bases between the two germline ends. CDR3 length: 13 residues. The CDR3 protein is CASMEGGAGELFF. DNA for the CDR3: TGTGCCAGTATGGAGGGTGGTGCCGGGGAGCTGTTTTTT.

The chain recombines TRBV29-1 with TRBJ2-5, with D perhaps given as TRBD1 or TRBD2 (7 bases each). Germline lookup yields CDR1 SQVTM and CDR2 ANQGSEA. Trimming left V 6 bases short and J 6 bases short, with 29 bases between. The CDR3 is 17 amino acids. This chain's CDR3 is CSVDDRAQGGSEKTQYF. The CDR3, as DNA: TGCAGCGTGGACGACAGGGCACAGGGCGGGAGCGAGAAGACCCAGTACTTC.

This chain uses TRBV28 with TRBJ1-2; D uncertain. The CDR3 runs 12 residues. V was trimmed by 7 bases and J by 7 bases, leaving 13 bases between them. The germline CDR1 and CDR2 sequences are MDHEN and SYDVKM. CDR3 DNA sequence: TGTGCCAGCAATAGTCTCGGAGGTGGCTACACCTTC. It specifies CASNSLGGGYTF.

In DNA form, the CDR3 reads TGTGCCAGCAGCACGGGACAGGGGTGGGTCCGGGTTGGCTACACCTTC. This codes for CASSTGQGWVRVGYTF. This chain uses TRBV7-2 with TRBJ1-2; TRBD1 aligns across 10 bases. CDR1 is SGHTA, CDR2 FQGNSA, per germline. With 5 bases clipped from V and 7 bases from J, the junction kept 13 bases outside the gene matches. CDR3 length: 16 amino acids. Full variable domain (outside the CDR3, taken from reference TRBV7-2 and TRBJ1-2): GAGVSQSPSNKVTEKGKDVELRCDPISGHTALYWYRQSLGQGLEFLIYFQGNSAPDKSGLPSDRFSAERTGGSVSTLTIQRTQQEDSAVYLCASSTGQGWVRVGYTFGSGTRLTVV.

The genes are TRBV9 and TRBJ2-7, with a tentative D call TRBD2 (6 bases). The CDR3 length is 15 residues. V lost 0 bases and J lost 0, with 10 bases in between. In germline, CDR1 is SGDLS, CDR2 YYNGEE. The CDR3 sequence is CASSVDTSSSYEQYF. The CDR3 nucleotides are TGTGCCAGCAGCGTAGATACTAGCAGCTCCTACGAGCAGTACTTC.

V gene TRBV5-4 combines with J gene TRBJ2-1; a possible D gene is TRBD2 (6 bases). CDR1 SGHNT and CDR2 YYREEE come from the germline V gene (reference sequence). The CDR3 contains 14 residues. The V end was cut by 1 base, the J end by 12 bases, with 17 bases between. The chain's CDR3 is CASSLSLAAPRQFF. Written as DNA, the CDR3 is TGTGCCAGCAGCTTGTCACTAGCAGCCCCTCGGCAGTTCTTC.

The chain is built from TRBV4-1 and TRBJ2-7, with D possibly being TRBD1 or TRBD2 (6 bases each). The CDR3 runs to 14 residues. Between the trimmed V and J ends, which lost 6 bases and 7 bases, there was a span of 19 bases. Germline V gene data show CDR1 as MGHRA and CDR2 as YSYEKL. The CDR3 region has the DNA TGCGCCAGCAGTTATGACAGGTCCCGGGGGGAGCAGTACTTC. It specifies CASSYDRSRGEQYF.

V and J are TRBV29-1 and TRBJ2-1; 9 bases align to TRBD2. The length of the CDR3 is 17 residues. V trimming: 1 base; J trimming: 0 bases; junction bases outside the gene matches: 7. The germline CDR1 and CDR2 sequences are SQVTM and ANQGSEA. Here the CDR3 DNA reads TGCAGCGTTGAAGGGCTAGCGGGGCTAACCTCCTACAATGAGCAGTTCTTC. Translated, it gives CSVEGLAGLTSYNEQFF.

The chain couples TRBV11-2 to TRBJ2-1; TRBD2 matches 9 bases. The germline gives CDR1 SGHAT, CDR2 FQNNGV. The CDR3 loop spans 15 amino acids. V dropped 5 bases and J dropped 6; count of bases not matched to a gene: 8. CDR3 sequence reads: CASSLRLAEANEQFF. The CDR3 DNA is TGTGCCAGCAGCCTCAGACTAGCGGAAGCCAATGAGCAGTTCTTC.

J is TRBJ2-5 and V is TRBV11-2; D is possibly TRBD1 or TRBD2 (5 bases each). V dropped 5 bases and J dropped 5 bases, with 18 bases sitting between them. Germline CDR1 is SGHAT and CDR2 is FQNNGV. The CDR3 totals 15 residues. CDR3 in amino acids: CASSMGRGPRETQYF. The CDR3 DNA sequence: TGTGCCAGCAGCATGGGCCGGGGCCCGAGGGAGACCCAGTACTTC.

The J gene is TRBJ2-1, the V gene TRBV6-5, with 7 bases lining up with TRBD2. V shed 4 bases and J 3 bases; nucleotides not matched to a gene: 6. There are 15 residues in the CDR3. Germline V lookup: CDR1 MNHEY, CDR2 SVGAGI. CDR3 region: CASSSPGGGYNEQFF. The CDR3 DNA sequence: TGTGCCAGCAGTTCTCCGGGAGGAGGCTACAATGAGCAGTTCTTC.

The V call is TRBV27, the J call TRBJ2-1; perhaps TRBD2 as D (6 bases). The V gene's germline CDR1 is MNHEY and CDR2 SMNVEV (reference sequence). The CDR3 consists of 15 residues. Trimming shortened V by 0 bases and J by 3 bases, and 9 bases separated the two germline ends. This chain's CDR3 is CASSLSLASYNEQFF. The CDR3 DNA reads TGTGCCAGCAGTTTATCGCTAGCGAGCTACAATGAGCAGTTCTTC.

The V and J genes are TRBV28 and TRBJ2-7; the D gene is possibly TRBD1 (5 bases). Germline V gene sequence: CDR1 MDHEN, CDR2 SYDVKM. V was shortened by 2 bases and J by 8 bases, with 16 bases between the two germline ends. This CDR3 comprises 14 residues. The CDR3 protein is CASSLGSQGKKQYF. The CDR3 bases are TGTGCCAGCAGTTTAGGAAGCCAGGGAAAGAAGCAGTACTTC.

Only a few counts were recorded for this clone. The chain has TRBV27 and TRBJ1-1; D ambiguous. Trimming pared 7 bases from V and 0 bases from J, leaving 12 bases between. Per germline, CDR1 MNHEY and CDR2 SMNVEV (reference sequence). This CDR3 has 14 residues. CDR3 coding DNA: TGTGCCAGCAAGTTGATGGGGATGAACACTGAAGCTTTCTTT. Translating it yields CASKLMGMNTEAFF.

The chain uses TRBV19 and TRBJ1-2; 11 bases are shared with TRBD1. Germline V gives CDR1 LNHDA, CDR2 SQIVND (reference sequence). V lost 6 bases to trimming and J lost 6 bases; unmatched junction nucleotides: 6. This CDR3 contains 14 residues. CDR3 bases: TGTGCCAGTAGCCCGGGACAGGGGGTCGATGGCTACACCTTC. It specifies CASSPGQGVDGYTF.

This clone appeared a single time. The gene calls are TRBV2 and TRBJ2-2; TRBD1 matches 7 bases. The germline CDR1 and CDR2 sequences are SNHLY and FYNNEI. Unmatched junction bases numbered 8, after V lost 7 bases and J lost 0 bases. The CDR3 loop spans 16 amino acids. CDR3 DNA: TGTGCCAGCAACAGGGACAGACGTACGAACACCGGGGAGCTGTTTTTT. This encodes CASNRDRRTNTGELFF.

This rearrangement joins TRBV5-1 to TRBJ2-7; weak D call: TRBD1 (5 bases). CDR3 length equals 14 residues. Germline V gene data show CDR1 as SGHRS and CDR2 as YFSETQ. V lost 2 bases, J lost 1 base, and 10 bases lay in between. The CDR3 reads CASSFQGSSYEQYF. The CDR3 DNA reads as TGCGCCAGCAGCTTCCAGGGAAGTTCCTACGAGCAGTACTTC.

This chain uses TRBV5-1 with TRBJ2-4, with D tentatively TRBD1 or TRBD2 (6 bases each). V was pared by 3 bases and J by 1 base, with 14 bases between. Germline CDR1 reads SGHRS; CDR2 reads YFSETQ. The CDR3 consists of 16 residues. The CDR3 protein is CASSSGGMSAKNIQYF. CDR3 coding DNA: TGCGCCAGCAGCTCCGGGGGCATGTCGGCCAAAAACATTCAGTACTTC.

Comment on this clone: Sequence at one end of the junction differs from germline and may be a read error. The chain links TRBV4-1 to TRBJ2-7; D may be TRBD1 (6 bases). The CDR3 covers 17 residues. In germline, CDR1 is MGHRA, CDR2 YSYEKL. The CDR3: CASSEEIGVQLTGEQYF. CDR3 bases: TGCGCCAGCAGCGAAGAGATCGGCGTCCAATTAACAGGGGAGCAGTACTTC.